This T cell receptor beta chain is from a study of Ad26.COV2.S vaccination and SARS-CoV-2 variants (dated by TCRdb to about 2021). For the study in its entirety: Vaccine-arm donors came from COV1001, a multicentre, randomized, double-blind, placebo-controlled phase I-IIa trial of Ad26.COV2.S in healthy adults. Trial participants were randomized into five groups of five, in which low-dose or high-dose Ad26.COV2.S was given once or twice, or placebo was given on both occasions. Blinding of investigators to trial group allocation was maintained during experiments and outcome assessment. Dosing of Ad26.COV2.S was intramuscular, at either 5x10^10 or 1x10^11 viral particles, delivered as one shot or as two shots spaced 56 days apart. Sequencing of the TCRbeta repertoire served to evaluate the specificity and breadth of SARS-CoV-2-reactive T cell receptors following Ad26.COV2.S vaccination. A total of 32 samples were included in the TCR-sequenced set, comprising around 19 Ad26.COV2.S vaccine recipients, 5 placebo recipients and 8 SARS-CoV-2 convalescent individuals.

The intended sense of this specimen's treatment or condition label: some 20 received Ad26.COV2.S at low or high dose, single or two shots; 5 received placebo; per-sample allocation not given. For vaccine and placebo recipients, the sequenced repertoires came from samples collected on day 63 after the first injection. In Cohort 1b, 25 to 30 adults aged 18-55 years were enrolled at a single site in Boston, USA, between 29 July and 7 August 2020. As a vaccine, Ad26.COV2.S was a replication-incompetent adenovirus type 26 vector that expressed a prefusion-stabilized SARS-CoV-2 spike protein derived from the original Wuhan strain. The research as a whole found: After vaccination, substantial breadth of spike-specific CD8+ and CD4+ T cell responses was reported. According to the authors, total T cell responses may have been underestimated by the TCR breadth and depth analyses. The study was not powered for comparison of responses between vaccine doses or regimens. Comparable non-spike TCR breadth was observed between vaccine and placebo recipients, consistent with only spike being contained in the vaccine. Ad26.COV2.S recipients had higher spike-specific TCR breadth than placebo recipients (P = 0.0014).

This clone was detected only a few times. Its recognized antigen is unknown. No clone much larger than this one lies a single base away; base qualities are absent. TCRbeta CDR3 regions were sequenced with the immunoSEQ Assay. After extraction, genomic DNA underwent amplification by bias-controlled multiplex PCR, followed by high-throughput sequencing. On the authors' methods: Collapsing and filtering of sequences were performed to quantify the absolute abundance of each unique TCRbeta CDR3 region. T cell fraction was estimated by normalization of TCRbeta template counts to usable DNA, with usable DNA being measured through amplification of reference genes present in all nucleated cells. Repertoire TCRs were annotated as SARS-CoV-2-specific when V gene, CDR3 amino acid sequence and J gene were exactly matched to a known reactive TCR set. MIRA supplied the reference SARS-CoV-2 TCR set, which was filtered for enrichment in COVID-19-positive ImmuneCODE repertoires so that public or cross-reactive TCRs were removed. Drawing on the MIRA antigens, annotated TCRs were analysed further at the level of specific ORF or position within ORF. Breadth was defined as the number of annotated unique rearrangements divided by the total number of unique productive rearrangements, and depth was defined as the summed frequency of the annotated unique rearrangements. Two-sided Wilcoxon rank-sum tests were used to compare TCR breadth between groups. TCRdb took over this immuneACCESS table, retaining in-frame rearrangements with V and J assigned. Such tables are incomplete; in checked studies, under half of the missing clones stem from an unresolved V gene, and the remainder is unexplained. The V and J calls and clone size are taken from that table; D and trimming were inferred from the DNA. Recorded for this sample are fewer than 500,000 clones; roughly nine tenths of them occurred a single time. The top ten hold 2.5% to 3% of the sample.

The junction carries 6 bases between V and J, which are trimmed by 1 base and 5 bases respectively. CDR1 and CDR2 are read off the germline V gene as SGHNT and YENEEA. There are 13 amino acids in the CDR3, from cysteine to phenylalanine inclusive. Here the CDR3 DNA is all that survives: 39 bases in frame from base 1. The TCR comes from a person between 18 and 65 years old who received the Ad26.COV2.S COVID-19 vaccine or a placebo. The sample consisted of peripheral blood, taken in a trial of Ad26.COV2.S vaccine versus placebo. The chain employs TRBV11-3 and TRBJ1-5; the D gene is unclear. The CDR3 sequence is CASSLGVHQPQHF. The base sequence is TGTGCCAGCAGCTTAGGGGTCCATCAGCCCCAGCATTTT.